The 20 T cell receptor beta chains in this list originate from one sample, sequenced in a study of T cells in tumors and immune-related adverse events (dated by TCRdb to the early 2020s). According to the study, the label for this sample's treatment or condition signals: nivolumab (PD-1 blockade) given before sampling. Library generation was performed with the immunoSEQ multiplex PCR assay. In TCRdb, the immuneACCESS table is reduced to in-frame sequences with V and J assigned. These tables do not hold every clone; where another copy was compared, an unresolved V gene accounts for under half, and the others remain unexplained. The sample has some 10,000 clones on record, under 95% of them singletons. Around 1.5% of the sample goes to the ten largest clones. This material consisted of lymph node tissue, taken from a patient treated with anti-PD-1 therapy. The receptors shown here come from a female donor with metastatic renal cell carcinoma.

The chain uses TRBV4-2 and TRBJ1-1; no reliable D call. Germline CDR1 and CDR2: LGHNA and YNFKEQ. The CDR3 loop spans 13 amino acids. Between the trimmed V and J ends, which lost 4 bases and 1 base, there was a span of 7 bases. CDR3 region: CASSPPRNTEAFF. Here the CDR3 DNA reads TGTGCCAGCAGCCCCCCGCGGAACACTGAAGCTTTCTTT.

The chain links TRBV11-2 to TRBJ2-2; no clear D. The ends were cut back, 4 bases at V and 6 bases at J, with 6 bases in the middle. Germline V lookup: CDR1 SGHAT, CDR2 FQNNGV. This CDR3 has 12 residues. This CDR3 reads CASSSHSGELFF. In nucleotides, the CDR3 is TGTGCCAGCAGCTCCCACTCCGGGGAGCTGTTTTTT. Drawing the rest from reference TRBV11-2 and TRBJ2-2, the complete variable domain is EAGVAQSPRYKIIEKRQSVAFWCNPISGHATLYWYQQILGQGPKLLIQFQNNGVVDDSQLPKDRFSAERLKGVDSTLKIQPAKLEDSAVYLCASSSHSGELFFGEGSRLTVL.

J is TRBJ2-7 and V is TRBV7-6, with D perhaps matching TRBD1 (5 bases). CDR1 SGHVS and CDR2 FNYEAQ come from the germline V gene. V lost 5 bases and J 0 bases, leaving 11 bases between the germline ends. This CDR3 is 14 amino acids long. In DNA, the CDR3 is TGTGCCAGCAGCATCCGGACAAGCTCCTACGAGCAGTACTTC. Residues: CASSIRTSSYEQYF.

The chain has TRBV7-6 and TRBJ1-2; D ambiguous. Between the trimmed V and J ends, which lost 2 bases and 2 bases, there was a span of 15 bases. The CDR3 contains 16 residues. Germline-derived CDR1 and CDR2 are SGHVS and FNYEAQ. In DNA, the CDR3 is TGTGCCAGCAGCTTATCGGCAGGCAATCTAAACTATGGCTACACCTTC. Protein: CASSLSAGNLNYGYTF.

A word on this clone: The junction and the germline gene differ at one end; a read error may be behind it. The V and J genes are TRBV18 and TRBJ2-1, with D perhaps TRBD1 or TRBD2 (6 bases each). Germline CDR1 and CDR2: KGHSH and LQKENI. This CDR3 is built from 15 residues. Here the CDR3 DNA reads TGTGCCAGCTCACCACCGGGGGGCTGGTACAATGGGCAGTTCTTC. It is translated as CASSPPGGWYNGQFF. The full variable domain, rest sourced from reference TRBV18 and TRBJ2-1, is NAGVMQNPRHLVRRRGQEARLRCSPMKGHSHVYWYRQLPEEGLKFMVYLQKENIIDESGMPKERFSAEFPKEGPSILRIQQVVRGDSAAYFCASSPPGGWYNGQFFGPGTRLTVL.

The chain combines TRBV5-1 with TRBJ2-1; 9 nucleotides line up with TRBD2. The trim removed 0 bases at V and 6 bases at J, leaving 7 bases unmatched. Germline V CDR1 and CDR2: SGHRS, YFSETQ. The CDR3 length is 16 residues. CDR3 nucleotides: TGCGCCAGCAGCTTGGATGTAGCGGGAGAATCCAATGAGCAGTTCTTC. This encodes CASSLDVAGESNEQFF.

This sequence joins TRBV6-1 and TRBJ1-5; D possibly corresponds to TRBD1 (5 bases). Germline V gene sequence: CDR1 MNHNS, CDR2 SASEGT. There are 14 residues in the CDR3. Trimming took off 4 bases at V and 5 bases at J, with 12 bases between the two ends. The CDR3 loop is CASSVRGTDQPQHF. CDR3 in DNA: TGTGCCAGCAGTGTGAGAGGGACGGATCAGCCCCAGCATTTT.

The V gene is TRBV21-1, the J gene TRBJ2-4; TRBD2, as called in the table, went unchecked against the DNA. TRBV21-1 is assigned pseudogene status. This CDR3 region has 11 residues. The CDR3 loop is CASSMILVQYF. CDR3 DNA: TGTGCCAGCAGCATGATCCTAGTTCAGTACTTC.

The chain couples TRBV7-9 to TRBJ2-1, with D tentatively TRBD1 (6 bases). Trimming pared 6 bases from V and 5 bases from J, leaving 14 bases between. CDR1 SEHNR and CDR2 FQNEAQ come from the germline V gene (reference sequence). The CDR3 totals 14 residues. CDR3 protein: CASSYRGIDNEQFF. For the CDR3, the DNA is TGTGCCAGCAGTTATAGGGGGATCGACAATGAGCAGTTCTTC.

The rearrangement joins TRBV28 to TRBJ1-5; D possibly corresponds to TRBD1 (6 bases). V shed 6 bases and J shed 0 bases, with 15 bases lying between them. The CDR3 consists of 16 residues. Germline V CDR1 and CDR2: MDHEN, SYDVKM. The CDR3 protein is CASSSIDRYSNQPQHF. CDR3 DNA sequence: TGTGCCAGCAGCAGTATAGACAGGTATAGCAATCAGCCCCAGCATTTT.

This chain links TRBV5-4 with TRBJ2-6; D remains unclear. Trimming took off 0 bases at V and 0 bases at J, with 4 bases between the two ends. Germline assignment: CDR1 SGHNT and CDR2 YYREEE (reference sequence). This CDR3 is 15 amino acids long. In DNA, the CDR3 is TGTGCCAGCAGCTTGGAAGTCTCTGGGGCCAACGTCCTGACTTTC. Amino acid sequence: CASSLEVSGANVLTF. The full variable domain, with the rest looked up from reference TRBV5-4 and TRBJ2-6, is ETGVTQSPTHLIKTRGQQVTLRCSSQSGHNTVSWYQQALGQGPQFIFQYYREEENGRGNFPPRFSGLQFPNYSSELNVNALELDDSALYLCASSLEVSGANVLTFGAGSRLTVL.

The rearrangement joins TRBV5-1 to TRBJ2-7, with unresolved D. Germline CDR1 is SGHRS and CDR2 is YFSETQ. The CDR3 sequence is 12 residues long. The V end lost 0 bases, the J end lost 12 bases, and 13 bases lay between the germline ends. DNA of the CDR3: TGCGCCAGCAGCTTGGTAGGTATAGGTCTGTACTTC. Translated: CASSLVGIGLYF.

V usage is TRBV6-5 and J usage is TRBJ1-2; D is unclear. V gave up 0 bases and J gave up 1 base, with 6 bases separating them. Germline V gene sequence: CDR1 MNHEY, CDR2 SVGAGI. The CDR3 length is 14 residues. The CDR3 is CASSYSGVNYGYTF. In nucleotides, the CDR3 is TGTGCCAGCAGTTACTCTGGGGTTAACTATGGCTACACCTTC.

The chain employs TRBV4-2 and TRBJ2-7, with 12 bases matching TRBD2. CDR1 is LGHNA and CDR2 is YNFKEQ in the germline V gene. The V segment lost 3 bases and the J segment 3 bases; nucleotides outside the gene matches: 0. This CDR3 contains 14 residues. The DNA of the CDR3 is TGTGCCAGCAGCCAGACTAGCGGGAGCTACGAGCAGTACTTC. Amino acid sequence: CASSQTSGSYEQYF.

In its sample, this clone was seen once. The rearrangement links TRBV5-6 to TRBJ1-1; TRBD1 matches 7 bases. CDR3 length: 16 amino acids. CDR1 and CDR2 from the germline V gene are SGHDT and YYEEEE. With V trimmed by 0 bases and J by 0 bases, 5 bases remained unmatched. CDR3 in amino acids: CASSLVIQGMNTEAFF. The CDR3 DNA follows: TGTGCCAGCAGCTTGGTTATACAGGGGATGAACACTGAAGCTTTCTTT. The full variable domain, with the rest looked up from reference TRBV5-6 and TRBJ1-1, is DAGVTQSPTHLIKTRGQQVTLRCSPKSGHDTVSWYQQALGQGPQFIFQYYEEEERQRGNFPDRFSGHQFPNYSSELNVNALLLGDSALYLCASSLVIQGMNTEAFFGQGTRLTVV.

The chain links TRBV11-2 to TRBJ2-7; 7 nucleotides match TRBD2. The CDR3 spans 19 residues. The J segment lost 5 bases and the V segment lost 0 bases, leaving 19 bases of the junction unmatched. Germline lookup yields CDR1 SGHAT and CDR2 FQNNGV. The CDR3 sequence is CASSLDPREERALLDEQYF. CDR3 DNA: TGTGCCAGCAGCTTAGATCCCCGGGAGGAGCGGGCTTTACTCGACGAGCAGTACTTC.

This clone showed up just once. V and J are TRBV7-9 and TRBJ2-5; 14 bases map to TRBD2. The CDR3 length is 16 residues. CDR1 is SEHNR, CDR2 FQNEAQ, per germline (reference sequence). The V segment lost 4 bases and the J segment 6 bases; nucleotides outside the gene matches: 7. As DNA, the CDR3 is TGTGCCAGCAGCTCCTGGGGGACTAGCGGGAGACAGACCCAGTACTTC. Its protein is CASSSWGTSGRQTQYF.

The V gene is TRBV18, the J gene TRBJ1-1; no firm D call. The CDR3 is made up of 15 amino acids. Trimming cost V 3 bases and J 2 bases, with 13 bases left between them. Looked up from germline, CDR1 is KGHSH and CDR2 is LQKENI. The DNA for the CDR3 is TGTGCCAGCTCACCGGAACCGGTGGCAAACACTGAAGCTTTCTTT. Amino acids: CASSPEPVANTEAFF.

The J gene is TRBJ2-1, the V gene TRBV9; 8 nucleotides line up with TRBD2. Germline V lookup: CDR1 SGDLS, CDR2 YYNGEE. Trimming cost V 0 bases and J 5 bases; bases outside gene matches: 4. The CDR3 runs 15 residues. The CDR3 nucleotides are TGTGCCAGCAGCGTAGGACTAGCGAGACACAATGAGCAGTTCTTC. Translated, it gives CASSVGLARHNEQFF.

This chain links TRBV5-8 with TRBJ1-2, with unresolved D. Deletions cut 3 bases from V and 3 bases from J, with 9 bases between. Germline-derived CDR1 and CDR2 are SGHTS and YDEGEE. The CDR3 totals 13 residues. Here the CDR3 reads CASSWAGDYGYTF. CDR3 sequence (DNA): TGTGCCAGCAGCTGGGCCGGGGACTATGGCTACACCTTC.